The clone carrying this T cell receptor (beta chain) was recorded only once. The repertoire was sequenced with immunoSEQ multiplex PCR; TCRdb's copy has only in-frame clones and lacks some. The repertoire includes more than 350,000 clones, around 87% of them detected once, and approximately 10% sits in the top ten. Germline assignment: CDR1 MNHEY and CDR2 SMNVEV (reference sequence). The germline V and J ends were trimmed by 2 bases and 3 bases, with 7 bases remaining between them. The CDR3 length is 13 residues. This sample is part of a study of blood T cell repertoires in COVID-19. On the study more broadly: COVID-19 samples from acute and convalescent phases originated in the United States, Italy and Spain.

Recruitment covered roughly 24 US areas and drew participants whose ages spanned about 18 to 90 years. Assignment of participants to cohorts was predicated upon participant-reported clinical history. Symptom resolution, clearance, or two negative PCRs marked the recovered donors of Cohort 3. This receptor was obtained from a woman in her 50s who had recovered from COVID-19. The J gene is TRBJ1-2, the V gene TRBV27; possible D gene TRBD1, 5 bases. The sequencing sample was made of PBMCs or T cells enriched from blood (not recorded which). CDR3 sequence (DNA): TGTGCCAGCAGTTTACAACAGGACTATGGCTACACCTTC. It encodes CASSLQQDYGYTF.